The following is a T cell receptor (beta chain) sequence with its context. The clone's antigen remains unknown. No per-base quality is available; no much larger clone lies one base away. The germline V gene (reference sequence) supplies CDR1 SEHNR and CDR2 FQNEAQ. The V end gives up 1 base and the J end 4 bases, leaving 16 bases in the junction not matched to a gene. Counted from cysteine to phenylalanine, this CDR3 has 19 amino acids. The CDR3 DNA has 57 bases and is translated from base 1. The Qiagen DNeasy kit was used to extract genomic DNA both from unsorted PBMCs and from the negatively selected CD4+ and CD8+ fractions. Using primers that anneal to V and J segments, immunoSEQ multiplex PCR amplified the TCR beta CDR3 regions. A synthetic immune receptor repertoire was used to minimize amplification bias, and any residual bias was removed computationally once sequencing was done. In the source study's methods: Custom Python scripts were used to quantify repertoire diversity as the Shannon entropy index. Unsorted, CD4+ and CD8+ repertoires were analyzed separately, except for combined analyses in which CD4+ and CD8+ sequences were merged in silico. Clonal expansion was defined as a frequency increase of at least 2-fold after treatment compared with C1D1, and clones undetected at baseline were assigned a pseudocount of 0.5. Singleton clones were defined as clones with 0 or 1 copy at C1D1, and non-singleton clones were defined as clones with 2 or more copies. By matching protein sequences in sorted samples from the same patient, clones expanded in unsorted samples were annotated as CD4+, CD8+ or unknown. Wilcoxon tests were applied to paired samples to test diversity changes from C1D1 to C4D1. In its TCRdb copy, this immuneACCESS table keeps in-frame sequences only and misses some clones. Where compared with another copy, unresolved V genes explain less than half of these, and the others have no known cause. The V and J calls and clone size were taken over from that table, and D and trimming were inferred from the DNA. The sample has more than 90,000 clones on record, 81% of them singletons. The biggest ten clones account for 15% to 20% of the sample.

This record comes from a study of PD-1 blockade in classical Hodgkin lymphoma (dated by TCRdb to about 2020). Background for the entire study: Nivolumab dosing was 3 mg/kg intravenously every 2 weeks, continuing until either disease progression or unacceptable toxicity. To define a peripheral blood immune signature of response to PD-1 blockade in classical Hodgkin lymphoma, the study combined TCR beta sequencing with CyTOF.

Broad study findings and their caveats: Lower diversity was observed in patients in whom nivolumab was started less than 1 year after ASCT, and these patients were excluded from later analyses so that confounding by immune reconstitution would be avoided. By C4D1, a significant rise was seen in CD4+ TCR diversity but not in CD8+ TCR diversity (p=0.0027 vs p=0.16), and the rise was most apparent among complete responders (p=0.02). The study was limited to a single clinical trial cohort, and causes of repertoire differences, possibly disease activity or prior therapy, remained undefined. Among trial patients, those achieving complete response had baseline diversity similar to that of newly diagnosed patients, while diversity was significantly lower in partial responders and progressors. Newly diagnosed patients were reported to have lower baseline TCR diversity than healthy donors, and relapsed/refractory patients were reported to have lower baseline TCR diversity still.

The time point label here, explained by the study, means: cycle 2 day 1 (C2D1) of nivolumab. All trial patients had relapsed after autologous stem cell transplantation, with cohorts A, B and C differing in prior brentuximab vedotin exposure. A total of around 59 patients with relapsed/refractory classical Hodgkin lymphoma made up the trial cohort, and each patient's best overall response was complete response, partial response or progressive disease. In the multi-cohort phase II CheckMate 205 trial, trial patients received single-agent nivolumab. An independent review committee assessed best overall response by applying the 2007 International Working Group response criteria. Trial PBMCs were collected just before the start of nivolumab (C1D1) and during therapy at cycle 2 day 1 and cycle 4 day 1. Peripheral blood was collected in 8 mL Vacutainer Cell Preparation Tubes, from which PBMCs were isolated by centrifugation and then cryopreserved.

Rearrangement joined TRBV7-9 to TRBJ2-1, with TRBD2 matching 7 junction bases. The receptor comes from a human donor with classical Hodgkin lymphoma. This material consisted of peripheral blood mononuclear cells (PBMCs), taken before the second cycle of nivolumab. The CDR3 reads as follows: CASSLGTTHRGGRYNEQFF. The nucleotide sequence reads TGTGCCAGCAGCTTAGGGACAACCCACAGAGGCGGGAGATACAATGAGCAGTTCTTC.